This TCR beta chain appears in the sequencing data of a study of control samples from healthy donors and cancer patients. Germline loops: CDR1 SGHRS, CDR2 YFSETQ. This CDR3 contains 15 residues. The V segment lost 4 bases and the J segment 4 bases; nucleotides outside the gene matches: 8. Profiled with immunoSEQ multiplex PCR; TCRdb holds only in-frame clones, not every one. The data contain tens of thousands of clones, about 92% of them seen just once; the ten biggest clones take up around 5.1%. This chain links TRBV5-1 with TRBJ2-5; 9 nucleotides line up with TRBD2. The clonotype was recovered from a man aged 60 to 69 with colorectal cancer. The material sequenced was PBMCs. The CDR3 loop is CASSPSGGNPETQYF. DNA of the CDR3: TGCGCCAGCAGCCCCAGCGGGGGGAACCCAGAGACCCAGTACTTC.